This is a list of T cell receptor beta chains from one sample in a study of cytomegalovirus exposure and HLA in healthy donors. The protocol was immunoSEQ multiplex PCR, while the TCRdb copy is restricted to in-frame clones and leaves out a portion. The sample gives 150,000 to 200,000 clones, 70% to 80% of which show up once; approximately 2.5% is in the top ten. The sequenced sample consisted of PBMCs. Source of these receptors: a man aged 55-75 years in good health and CMV-seronegative. Both conserved end residues are part of each CDR3. A D gene is named only where the DNA matches it firmly. Size is omitted from some rows. Given values are once, few, many or a class for expanded clones.

>NA|TRBJ2-7|NA|TRBV27
CASSPTGGLSYEQYF
TGTGCCAGCAGTCCCACCGGGGGACTCTCCTACGAGCAGTACTTC
>NA|TRBJ2-3|TRBD2|TRBV10-1
CASTATSGRACTDTQYF
TGCGCCAGCACCGCGACTAGCGGGAGGGCTTGCACAGATACGCAGTATTTT
>NA|TRBJ2-7|NA|TRBV11-1
CASSSPTGGPYEQYF
TGTGCCAGCAGCTCCCCGACTGGAGGCCCCTACGAGCAGTACTTC
>NA|TRBJ2-7|TRBD1|TRBV29-1
CSVRTGVYEQYF
TGCAGCGTTCGGACAGGCGTCTACGAGCAGTACTTC
>NA|TRBJ1-5|NA|TRBV11-2
CASSLGGQGKPQHF
TGTGCCAGCAGCTTAGGGGGTCAGGGGAAGCCCCAGCATTTT
>few|TRBJ1-1|NA|TRBV30
CAWSLGPNTEAFF
TGTGCCTGGAGTTTGGGGCCGAACACTGAAGCTTTCTTT
>NA|TRBJ1-5|NA|TRBV7-2
CASSSSRGQPQHF
TGTGCCAGCAGCTCAAGCAGGGGTCAGCCCCAGCATTTT
>NA|TRBJ1-2|TRBD1|TRBV5-6
CASSRFLTADRAGYTF
TGTGCCAGCAGCCGTTTTCTAACAGCCGACAGGGCTGGCTACACCTTC
>NA|TRBJ2-1|NA|TRBV30
CAWSVSLETEQFF
TGTGCCTGGAGTGTAAGTTTGGAGACTGAGCAGTTCTTC
>few|TRBJ2-3|TRBD1|TRBV19
CASSIRSTGVGSDTQYF
TGTGCCAGTAGTATCCGAAGTACAGGGGTTGGGTCAGATACGCAGTATTTT
>once|TRBJ2-1|NA|TRBV6-1
CASSEIRGDEQFF
TGTGCCAGCAGTGAAATCCGGGGAGATGAGCAGTTCTTC
>NA|TRBJ1-1|NA|TRBV25-1
CASSESNRKFTEAFF
TGTGCCAGCAGTGAATCTAACAGAAAGTTCACTGAAGCTTTCTTT
>few|TRBJ2-2|NA|TRBV14
CASSQVPGIGELFF
TGTGCCAGCAGCCAAGTACCAGGTATCGGGGAGCTGTTTTTT
>once|TRBJ2-3|NA|TRBV5-1
CASSLETLAVPTQYF
TGCGCCAGCAGCTTGGAGACTCTAGCTGTCCCTACGCAGTATTTT
>few|TRBJ2-3|NA|TRBV6-5
CASSAGTSRYF
TGTGCCAGCAGTGCCGGGACTTCCCGGTATTTT
>few|TRBJ2-5|TRBD2|TRBV7-2
CASSQPSGIGETQYF
TGTGCCAGCAGCCAACCTAGCGGGATTGGAGAGACCCAGTACTTC
>NA|TRBJ1-5|NA|TRBV7-9
CASSPQGTGNQPQHF
TGTGCCAGCAGCCCACAGGGAACGGGCAATCAGCCCCAGCATTTT
>NA|TRBJ2-5|TRBD2|TRBV4-2
CASSQDGLAEETQYF
TGTGCCAGCAGCCAGGATGGACTAGCGGAAGAGACCCAGTACTTC
>once|TRBJ2-7|NA|TRBV5-6
CASTFQGYYEQYF
TGTGCCAGCACCTTTCAGGGTTACTACGAGCAGTACTTC
>NA|TRBJ2-3|TRBD1|TRBV6-1
CASSNDRVATDTQYF
TGTGCCAGCAGTAACGACAGGGTGGCCACAGATACGCAGTATTTT
>NA|TRBJ2-2|TRBD1|TRBV7-6
CASSLGQGYTGELFF
TGTGCCAGCAGTTTAGGACAGGGGTACACCGGGGAGCTGTTTTTT
>NA|TRBJ1-1|TRBD1|TRBV6-1
CASSFDRDTEAFF
TGTGCCAGCAGCTTCGACAGGGACACTGAAGCTTTCTTT
>NA|TRBJ2-7|NA|TRBV9
CASSPRDRHTSYEQYF
TGTGCCAGCAGCCCGCGGGACCGACATACCTCCTACGAGCAGTACTTC
>once|TRBJ1-5|NA|TRBV30
CAWSVNSNQPQNF
TGTGCCTGGAGTGTAAATAGCAATCAGCCCCAGAATTTT
>NA|TRBJ1-3|NA|TRBV7-9
CASSRDRSAGNTIYF
TGTGCCAGCAGTCGCGACAGAAGTGCTGGAAACACCATATATTTT
>NA|TRBJ1-5|NA|TRBV5-1
CASRLDGYSNQPQHF
TGCGCCAGCAGATTGGACGGGTATAGCAATCAGCCCCAGCATTTT
>once|TRBJ1-6|TRBD1|TRBV5-1
CASSHSNRGSNSPLHF
TGCGCCAGCAGCCACAGCAACAGGGGATCGAATTCACCCCTCCACTTT
>NA|TRBJ1-5|NA|TRBV7-3
CASSPNSNQPQHF
TGTGCCAGCAGCCCTAATAGCAATCAGCCCCAGCATTTT